What follows describes a single TCR beta chain. These data are taken from a study of cytomegalovirus exposure and HLA in healthy donors. The primer mix had 60 Vbeta and 13 Jbeta primers. Method: immunoSEQ multiplex PCR; TCRdb's copy keeps in-frame clones and lacks some. The table has tens of thousands of clones, 65% to 70% seen once. The germline V gene has CDR1 SEHNR and CDR2 FQNEAQ (reference sequence). V was clipped by 5 bases and J by 5 bases; unmatched bases: 21. The CDR3 length is 19 residues. Sequenced sample: PBMCs. This clonotype was sampled from a man aged 40-49 years in good health and CMV-seropositive. The chain combines TRBV7-9 with TRBJ2-1, with 7 bases that match TRBD2. CDR3 sequence (DNA): TGTGCCAGCAGCCCCGGGGTTAGCGGGCTATCGGGGTTTAACAATGAGCAGTTCTTC. Its protein product is CASSPGVSGLSGFNNEQFF.